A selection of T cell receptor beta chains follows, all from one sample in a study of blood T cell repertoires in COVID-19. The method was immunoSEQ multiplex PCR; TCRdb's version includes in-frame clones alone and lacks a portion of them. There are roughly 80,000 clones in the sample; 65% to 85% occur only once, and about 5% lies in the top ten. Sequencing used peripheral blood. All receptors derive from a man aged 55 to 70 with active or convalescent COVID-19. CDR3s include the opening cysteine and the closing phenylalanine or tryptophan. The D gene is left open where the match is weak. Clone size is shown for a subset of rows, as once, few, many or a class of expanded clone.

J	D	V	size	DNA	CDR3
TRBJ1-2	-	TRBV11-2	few	TGTGCCAGCAGCCCCTACGCTTCCTATGGCTACACCTTC	CASSPYASYGYTF
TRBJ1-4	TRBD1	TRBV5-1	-	TGCGCCAGCAGCCGACAGGGGGTCGGGGAAAAACTGTTTTTT	CASSRQGVGEKLFF
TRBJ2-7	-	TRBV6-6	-	-	CASSTSGQSYEQYF
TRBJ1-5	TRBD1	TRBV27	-	TGTGCCAGCAGCTGGGACAGGGGAGACCAGCCCCAGCATTTT	CASSWDRGDQPQHF
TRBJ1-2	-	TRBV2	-	TGTGCCAGCAGTGACGGGGGGGAAGGCTATGGCTACACCTTC	CASSDGGEGYGYTF
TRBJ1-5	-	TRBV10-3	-	TGTGCCATCAGTGAGCAGGGTAGCAATCAGCCCCAGCATTTT	CAISEQGSNQPQHF
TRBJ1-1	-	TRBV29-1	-	TGCAGCGTTGTCGGTGTGAACACTGAAGCTTTCTTT	CSVVGVNTEAFF
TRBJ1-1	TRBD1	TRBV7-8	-	TGTGCCAGCAGCTTAACCGGGACAGGGGCCATGAACACTGAAGCTTTCTTT	CASSLTGTGAMNTEAFF
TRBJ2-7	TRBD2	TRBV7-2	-	TGTGCCAGCAGCCGGATACCGACTAGCGGGGGGTACGAGCAGTACTTC	CASSRIPTSGGYEQYF
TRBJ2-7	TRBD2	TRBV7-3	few	TGTGCCAGCAGCTCGGGACTAGAAGGCGAGCAGTACTTC	CASSSGLEGEQYF
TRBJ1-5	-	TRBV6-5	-	TGTGCCAGCAGTCAGACATCTAGCAATCAGCCCCAGCATTTT	CASSQTSSNQPQHF
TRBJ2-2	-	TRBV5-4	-	TGTGCCAGCAGCCCCCCGCGGGGAATGGGCACCGGGGAGCTGTTTTTT	CASSPPRGMGTGELFF
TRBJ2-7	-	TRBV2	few	TGTGCCAGCAGGGGTTCCCTAGCCGCGGGATACGAGCAGTACTTC	CASRGSLAAGYEQYF